Presented here are 15 T cell receptor beta chains from one specimen sequenced in a study of cytomegalovirus exposure and HLA in healthy donors. Primers: 60 Vbeta forward and 13 Jbeta reverse. Method: immunoSEQ multiplex PCR; TCRdb's copy keeps in-frame clones and lacks some. The sample has over 110,000 clones; 75% to 80% are singletons. The source material was PBMCs. These TCRs come from a woman aged 40 to 50 in good health and CMV-seropositive.

The chain uses TRBV29-1 and TRBJ2-3, with D perhaps TRBD1 (6 bases). The CDR3 extends over 14 amino acids. V was clipped by 6 bases and J by 0 bases, with 13 bases between them. Germline V lookup: CDR1 SQVTM, CDR2 ANQGSEA. The CDR3 DNA sequence: TGCAGCGTGGGGACAATAGCGAGCACAGATACGCAGTATTTT. Its protein is CSVGTIASTDTQYF.

This clone was detected once. This chain uses TRBV4-2 with TRBJ2-2; 11 nucleotides align to TRBD2. Germline CDR1 reads LGHNA; CDR2 reads YNFKEQ. The CDR3 consists of 19 residues. Trimming removed 0 bases from V and 9 bases from J; junction bases left unmatched: 15. Here the CDR3 reads CASSQDRTSGSPTRRELFF. Here the CDR3 DNA reads TGTGCCAGCAGCCAAGATCGTACTAGCGGGAGCCCCACTCGCCGGGAGCTGTTTTTT.

This chain connects TRBV11-3 to TRBJ2-7; TRBD1 aligns across 8 bases. From germline, CDR1 is SGHNT and CDR2 YENEEA. The ends lost 1 base at V and 1 base at J; junction bases unmatched: 12. CDR3 length: 18 residues. The CDR3 sequence is CASSLVSVGQALSYEQYF. CDR3 sequence (DNA): TGTGCCAGCAGCTTAGTTTCGGTGGGACAGGCCCTTTCCTACGAGCAGTACTTC.

This chain links TRBV6-6 with TRBJ2-5; D is unresolved. The J call is in doubt because the DNA end fits TRBJ2-7 better. The CDR3 length is 13 residues. Germline values: CDR1 MNHNY, CDR2 SVGAGI (reference sequence). CDR3 DNA: TGTGCCAGCAGTTACTCTGGTCCCTACGAGCAGTACTTC. This sequence encodes CASSYSGPYEQYF.

The chain uses TRBV7-9 and TRBJ1-2, with D tentatively TRBD1 (5 bases). The V end was cut by 5 bases, the J end by 2 bases, with 9 bases between. This CDR3 region has 13 residues. The germline CDR1 and CDR2 sequences are SEHNR and FQNEAQ (reference sequence). The CDR3 is CASSPQGNYGYTF. CDR3 bases: TGTGCCAGCAGCCCCCAGGGAAACTATGGCTACACCTTC.

The chain uses TRBV6-5 and TRBJ2-7; D is unclear. The CDR3 loop spans 11 amino acids. Trimming took 9 bases from V and 3 from J, leaving 9 bases between them. Germline CDR1 reads MNHEY; CDR2 reads SVGAGI. Written as DNA, the CDR3 is TGTGCCAGTACATACAGCTACGAGCAGTACTTC. Its protein product is CASTYSYEQYF.

This clone has just a few counts. The chain is built from TRBV6-1 and TRBJ2-7; D gene ambiguous. Looked up from germline, CDR1 is MNHNS and CDR2 is SASEGT. V was trimmed by 9 bases and J by 0 bases, leaving 12 bases between them. CDR3 length: 13 residues. This chain's CDR3 is CASTSLYSYEQYF. The CDR3 bases are TGTGCCAGTACAAGTCTGTACTCCTACGAGCAGTACTTC.

V usage is TRBV5-1 and J usage is TRBJ2-7; 9 bases line up with TRBD1. The V gene's germline CDR1 is SGHRS and CDR2 YFSETQ. The CDR3 spans 14 residues. Losses at the gene ends were 5 bases for V and 2 bases for J; bases not matched to a gene: 5. The CDR3 DNA follows: TGCGCCAGCAGATCCGGGACAGGGACCTACGAGCAGTACTTC. Protein product: CASRSGTGTYEQYF.

Points on this clone: Relative to the germline gene, one junction end is altered; a read error may explain this. This chain joins TRBV10-3 and TRBJ2-1; 10 bases map to TRBD1. CDR3 length: 17 residues. Germline V gene data show CDR1 as ENHRY and CDR2 as SYGVKD. CDR3 DNA sequence: TGTGCCGTCAGTGGACCGATAGGGGACAGGGGATACAATGAGCAGTTCTTC. Its protein is CAVSGPIGDRGYNEQFF.

The chain couples TRBV7-9 to TRBJ2-4, with a possible D match to TRBD1 (6 bases). Per germline, CDR1 SEHNR and CDR2 FQNEAQ (reference sequence). V shed 5 bases and J shed 1 base, with 12 bases lying between them. This CDR3 is 15 amino acids long. CDR3 in DNA: TGTGCCAGCAGCCCCTGGACAGTTGCCAAAAACATTCAGTACTTC. As protein: CASSPWTVAKNIQYF.

This rearrangement joins TRBV4-1 to TRBJ2-1, with 8 bases fitting TRBD2. V gave up 2 bases and J gave up 4 bases; unmatched junction bases: 7. The CDR3 has 16 residues. Per the germline V gene, CDR1 is MGHRA and CDR2 is YSYEKL. This CDR3 is CASSQRDKRGYNEQFF. The CDR3 DNA is TGCGCCAGCAGCCAAAGAGACAAGCGGGGGTACAATGAGCAGTTCTTC.

CDR3: CASRQQGAHEETQYF. The CDR3 DNA reads TGTGCCAGCAGACAACAGGGGGCGCATGAGGAGACCCAGTACTTC. The V gene is TRBV7-9, the J gene TRBJ2-5; 9 bases are shared with TRBD1. The CDR3 consists of 15 residues. Germline V CDR1 and CDR2: SEHNR, FQNEAQ (reference sequence). V was pared by 6 bases and J by 5 bases, with 10 bases of the junction left unmatched.

This clone was counted only a few times. The rearrangement joins TRBV6-5 to TRBJ1-5; weak D call: TRBD1 (5 bases). CDR3 length equals 15 residues. Trimming removed 6 bases from V and 6 bases from J, with 18 bases in between. Germline values: CDR1 MNHEY, CDR2 SVGAGI. CDR3 nucleotides: TGTGCCAGCAGGCCACTGGTGGGAGGGGCTCAGCCCCAGCATTTT. Protein product: CASRPLVGGAQPQHF.

The chain is built from TRBV6-6 and TRBJ1-5; D may be TRBD1 (5 bases). CDR1 and CDR2 from the germline V gene are MNHNY and SVGAGI (reference sequence). Trimming took off 7 bases at V and 7 bases at J, with 14 bases between the two ends. CDR3 length equals 13 residues. The CDR3 region has the DNA TGTGCCAGCACCGACAGATCCGAACAGCCCCAGCATTTT. Its translation: CASTDRSEQPQHF.

The chain uses TRBV5-1 and TRBJ1-2; 7 nucleotides match TRBD1. Per germline, CDR1 SGHRS and CDR2 YFSETQ. The CDR3 is made up of 13 amino acids. With V trimmed by 4 bases and J by 8 bases, 8 bases remained unmatched. In DNA form, the CDR3 reads TGCGCCAGCAGCCCATACAGGGGCGGGGGCTACACCTTC. Translated, it gives CASSPYRGGGYTF.